This T cell receptor beta chain was profiled in a study of blood T cells in healthy people across ages. Germline V gene sequence: CDR1 MGHRA, CDR2 YSYEKL. The CDR3 totals 14 residues. Using a J-beta primer mix together with a sample-barcoded 5' primer, a second PCR was run for about 6 to 11 cycles. CDR3-containing paired-end reads numbered at least 2.5 million in each sample. One entry per CDR3 protein results from TCRdb running MiXCR on the 5' RACE reads. The sample contains 1.5 million to 2 million distinct CDR3 sequences, about two fifths of which appear only once. Remarks on this clonotype: The germline gene is not matched at one end of the junction; a read error may be the cause.

Specimen: blood. The chain uses TRBV4-1 and TRBJ1-2; D is uncertain. The TCR sequence derives from a human donor in good health. CDR3 nucleotide sequence: TGCGCCTGCAGCCAAAAAGGCTCCTCCTATGGCTACACCTTC. Protein: CACSQKGSSYGYTF.